A single sample is the source of the 10 T cell receptor beta chains below, sequenced in a study of early T cells in non-severe SARS-CoV-2 infection. MiXCR was run by TCRdb on the 5' RACE reads, yielding one entry per CDR3 protein. The sample has roughly 27,000 distinct CDR3 sequences; roughly 5.1% are singletons. What was sequenced was whole blood. Receptors originate from an adult who was a healthcare worker with PCR-confirmed SARS-CoV-2 infection or an uninfected control (not recorded which).

This clonotype has more than one count but fewer than ten. The chain combines TRBV7-6 with TRBJ1-1; possible D gene TRBD1, 5 bases. In germline, CDR1 is SGHVS, CDR2 FNYEAQ. Between the trimmed V and J ends, which lost 1 base and 6 bases, there was a span of 12 bases. The CDR3 sequence is 14 residues long. The CDR3 coding sequence is TGTGCCAGCAGCTTAGACGGGGGAAAGTCTGAAGCTTTCTTT. Translating it yields CASSLDGGKSEAFF. The full variable domain, its missing parts supplied by reference TRBV7-6 and TRBJ1-1, is GAGVSQSPRYKVTKRGQDVALRCDPISGHVSLYWYRQALGQGPEFLTYFNYEAQQDKSGLPNDRFSAERPEGSISTLTIQRTEQRDSAMYRCASSLDGGKSEAFFGQGTRLTVV.

This clonotype was counted ten times or more. The chain recombines TRBV28 with TRBJ1-2; a possible D gene is TRBD1 (6 bases). This CDR3 contains 14 residues. V dropped 3 bases and J dropped 4 bases, with 12 bases sitting between them. The germline CDR1 and CDR2 sequences are MDHEN and SYDVKM. The CDR3 nucleotides are TGTGCCAGCAGTTTGGGGGCCACCGGCTATGGCTACACCTTC. Its translation: CASSLGATGYGYTF.

Ten or more counts support this clonotype. The chain employs TRBV7-2 and TRBJ2-3; the match to TRBD2 covers 7 bases. Germline CDR1 and CDR2: SGHTA and FQGNSA. The CDR3 length is 15 residues. J gave up 1 base and V 2 bases, and 3 bases lay outside the gene matches. Here the CDR3 DNA reads TGTGCCAGCAGCTTACGCGGGAGCCGCACAGATACGCAGTATTTT. Translated: CASSLRGSRTDTQYF.

Comment on this clonotype: This may be a read error: a much more frequent sequence differs by one nucleotide. The genes are TRBV27 and TRBJ2-3, with TRBD1 identical over 8 bases. The CDR3 extends over 16 amino acids. CDR1 and CDR2 (germline): MNHEY, SMNVEV (reference sequence). CDR3 in amino acids: CASSLRPGGLTDTRYF. CDR3 sequence (DNA): TGTGCCAGCAGTTTAAGGCCAGGGGGCTTAACAGATACGCGGTATTTT.

This clonotype showed up just a few times. This chain uses TRBV18 with TRBJ1-5, with 9 bases aligning to TRBD1. This CDR3 contains 15 residues. Trimming removed 5 bases from V and 1 base from J; junction bases left unmatched: 3. Germline CDR1 KGHSH, CDR2 LQKENI. The CDR3 region is CASSGTGQSNQPQHF. Here the CDR3 DNA reads TGTGCCAGCTCAGGGACAGGGCAGAGCAATCAGCCCCAGCATTTT.

In its sample, this clonotype was seen many times. The J gene is TRBJ2-7, the V gene TRBV30; D is possibly TRBD2 (6 bases). Germline V gene data show CDR1 as GTSNPN and CDR2 as SVGIG (reference sequence). Trimming stripped 1 base from V and 5 bases from J, with 12 bases between. This CDR3 spans 13 amino acids. The CDR3 loop is CAWSGSPGDEQYF. The CDR3 DNA follows: TGTGCCTGGAGTGGCTCACCGGGGGACGAGCAGTACTTC.

This clonotype occurred a few times. The CDR3 sequence is CASSVQGLTGELFF. CDR3 coding DNA: TGTGCCAGCTCGGTACAGGGGCTCACCGGGGAGCTGTTTTTT. This sequence joins TRBV14 and TRBJ2-2; TRBD1 matches 7 bases. The J segment lost 4 bases and the V segment lost 8 bases, leaving 7 bases of the junction unmatched. The CDR3 has 14 amino acids. CDR1 is SGHDN and CDR2 is FVKESK in the germline V gene.

The rearrangement links TRBV10-3 to TRBJ2-1; 7 bases map to TRBD2. The J segment lost 6 bases and the V segment lost 4 bases, leaving 6 bases of the junction unmatched. Germline CDR1 ENHRY, CDR2 SYGVKD. The CDR3 consists of 14 residues. CDR3 nucleotides: TGTGCCATCAGTGCGTCGGGAGGTATCAATGAGCAGTTCTTC. As protein: CAISASGGINEQFF.

The V call is TRBV5-1, the J call TRBJ2-3; D gene unclear. V gave up 3 bases and J gave up 6 bases, with 8 bases separating them. This CDR3 spans 12 amino acids. Per germline, CDR1 SGHRS and CDR2 YFSETQ. CDR3 sequence reads: CASSYSADTQYF. DNA of the CDR3: TGCGCCAGCAGCTACTCCGCGGATACGCAGTATTTT.

This clonotype was counted ten times or more. The chain has TRBV20-1 and TRBJ1-2; D uncertain. The CDR3 length is 13 residues. V was shortened by 0 bases and J by 0 bases, with 5 bases between the two germline ends. Germline CDR1 DFQATT, CDR2 SNEGSKA (reference sequence). CDR3 residues: CSARDRANYGYTF. Here the CDR3 DNA reads TGCAGTGCTAGAGACAGAGCTAACTATGGCTACACCTTC.